Following are 17 T cell receptor beta chains from one sample sequenced in a study of blood T cell repertoires in COVID-19. The method was immunoSEQ multiplex PCR; TCRdb's version includes in-frame clones alone and lacks a portion of them. The data show approximately 200,000 clones, with roughly 87% seen just once and under 2.5% held by the top ten. Source material: peripheral blood. Receptors originate from a man aged 40-55 years with active or convalescent COVID-19.

The chain combines TRBV18 with TRBJ1-3; D is uncertain. The CDR3 consists of 16 residues. Trimming took off 3 bases at V and 4 bases at J, with 16 bases between the two ends. Germline-derived CDR1 and CDR2 are KGHSH and LQKENI. CDR3 amino acids: CASSPQNTGRGNTIYF. As DNA, the CDR3 is TGTGCCAGCTCACCCCAAAACACCGGGAGGGGAAACACCATATATTTT.

The rearrangement joins TRBV30 to TRBJ2-7; D might be TRBD2 (5 bases). CDR3 size: 12 residues. Trimming cost V 4 bases and J 3 bases, with 10 bases left between them. Per the germline V gene, CDR1 is GTSNPN and CDR2 is SVGIG (reference sequence). CDR3 in amino acids: CAWTNEGYEQYF. CDR3 DNA: TGTGCCTGGACCAATGAGGGCTACGAGCAGTACTTC.

The chain combines TRBV24-1 with TRBJ1-4; TRBD1 might be the D (5 bases). Trimming left V 3 bases short and J 1 base short, with 8 bases between. Germline V gene lookup returns CDR1 KGHDR and CDR2 SFDVKD. The CDR3 totals 15 residues. The CDR3 nucleotides read TGTGCCACCAGTGATCCCCAGGGAACTAATGAAAAACTGTTTTTT. This codes for CATSDPQGTNEKLFF.

V usage is TRBV6-1 and J usage is TRBJ1-5; D gene ambiguous. The germline V and J ends were trimmed by 2 bases and 2 bases, with 7 bases remaining between them. The length of the CDR3 is 14 residues. Germline lookup yields CDR1 MNHNS and CDR2 SASEGT. CDR3 region: CASSEYVGNQPQHF. DNA for the CDR3: TGTGCCAGCAGTGAATATGTTGGCAATCAGCCCCAGCATTTT.

The chain carries TRBV28 and TRBJ2-2; no definite D call. CDR3 length: 12 amino acids. Germline CDR1 reads MDHEN; CDR2 reads SYDVKM. Trimming shortened V by 5 bases and J by 3 bases, and 4 bases separated the two germline ends. The CDR3 spells CASSRHTGELFF. The CDR3 DNA follows: TGTGCCAGCAGTCGTCACACCGGGGAGCTGTTTTTT.

This chain links TRBV11-2 with TRBJ1-5; 8 bases agree with TRBD1. Germline V gives CDR1 SGHAT, CDR2 FQNNGV. After removal of 1 base from V and 2 bases from J, the junction contained 10 bases not matched to a gene. CDR3 length: 18 amino acids. The CDR3 protein is CASSLGPGQGIGNQPQHF. CDR3 in DNA: TGTGCCAGCAGCTTAGGGCCCGGACAGGGAATTGGCAATCAGCCCCAGCATTTT.

This chain connects TRBV28 to TRBJ1-5; 7 bases map to TRBD1. The V gene's germline CDR1 is MDHEN and CDR2 SYDVKM. The V and J ends lost 1 base and 1 base, in that order; junction bases with no gene match: 7. This CDR3 region has 17 residues. The CDR3, as DNA: TGTGCCAGCAGTTTATCGGGGACAGTCGGGAGCAATCAGCCCCAGCATTTT. This encodes CASSLSGTVGSNQPQHF. Full variable domain (remainder filled in from reference TRBV28 and TRBJ1-5): DVKVTQSSRYLVKRTGEKVFLECVQDMDHENMFWYRQDPGLGLRLIYFSYDVKMKEKGDIPEGYSVSREKKERFSLILESASTNQTSMYLCASSLSGTVGSNQPQHFGDGTRLSIL.

The chain links TRBV6-2 or TRBV6-3 to TRBJ1-5; 7 bases are shared with TRBD1. Trimming removed 6 bases from V and 3 bases from J; junction bases left unmatched: 11. This CDR3 comprises 16 residues. The germline V gene has CDR1 MNHEY and CDR2 SVGEGT. CDR3 region: CASSPTGTANNQPQHF. The CDR3 coding sequence is TGTGCCAGCAGCCCTACCGGGACAGCCAACAATCAGCCCCAGCATTTT.

The chain joins TRBV19 to TRBJ2-7; D possibly corresponds to TRBD2 (6 bases). Germline-derived CDR1 and CDR2 are LNHDA and SQIVND (reference sequence). The V end was cut by 7 bases, the J end by 1 base, with 14 bases between. This CDR3 is 14 amino acids long. CDR3 residues: CASTSGTGSYEQYF. CDR3 DNA sequence: TGTGCCAGTACATCCGGGACTGGTTCCTACGAGCAGTACTTC. Supplemented by reference TRBV19 and TRBJ2-7, the full variable domain reads DGGITQSPKYLFRKEGQNVTLSCEQNLNHDAMYWYRQDPGQGLRLIYYSQIVNDFQKGDIAEGYSVSREKKESFPLTVTSAQKNPTAFYLCASTSGTGSYEQYFGPGTRLTVT.

The rearrangement uses TRBV9 and TRBJ2-5, with D perhaps TRBD1 (5 bases). Germline lookup yields CDR1 SGDLS and CDR2 YYNGEE. The CDR3 runs to 14 residues. V was pared by 0 bases and J by 2 bases, with 8 bases between. The CDR3 region has the DNA TGTGCCAGCAGCGTAGAGGCAGGGCAAGAGACCCAGTACTTC. As protein: CASSVEAGQETQYF.

In this sample, this clone turned up a few times. The V call is TRBV7-9, the J call TRBJ2-7; 11 nucleotides agree with TRBD1. The CDR3 is 14 residues long. J gave up 7 bases and V 5 bases, and 7 bases lay outside the gene matches. CDR1 and CDR2 (germline): SEHNR, FQNEAQ (reference sequence). The CDR3 reads CASSLGQGAGEQYF. DNA for the CDR3: TGTGCCAGCAGCCTTGGACAGGGGGCAGGAGAGCAGTACTTC.

Points on this clone: Because it lacks the conserved phenylalanine or tryptophan at the end, this CDR3 is likely a read error. The DNA is omitted, as the CDR3 cannot be located on it reliably, and the CDR3 follows TCRdb's listing. The chain has TRBV21-1 and TRBJ2-7; the listed D gene, TRBD2, was not tested against the DNA. TRBV21-1 is assigned pseudogene status. The CDR3 extends over 11 residues, inclusive of both ends. The CDR3 spells CASSKNSRGAI.

This clone has only one observation. The chain couples TRBV11-2 to TRBJ2-7; TRBD2 agrees at 10 bases. This CDR3 is 14 amino acids long. CDR1 and CDR2 (germline): SGHAT, FQNNGV. V lost 5 bases, J lost 4 bases, and 5 bases stayed unmatched. CDR3 coding DNA: TGTGCCAGCAGCGTTACTAGCGGGATGTACGAGCAGTACTTC. This translates into CASSVTSGMYEQYF.

The chain combines TRBV19 with TRBJ1-2, with D possibly matching TRBD1 (5 bases). Germline assignment: CDR1 LNHDA and CDR2 SQIVND (reference sequence). This CDR3 is 13 amino acids long. V was shortened by 5 bases and J by 8 bases, with 15 bases between the two germline ends. This CDR3 reads CASSSRVQMGYTF. DNA for the CDR3: TGTGCCAGTAGTTCCAGGGTACAAATGGGCTACACCTTC.

V and J are TRBV19 and TRBJ1-1; 8 nucleotides align to TRBD1. Germline loops: CDR1 LNHDA, CDR2 SQIVND (reference sequence). The V and J ends lost 6 bases and 4 bases, in that order; junction bases with no gene match: 7. The CDR3 consists of 14 residues. Here the CDR3 DNA reads TGTGCCAGTAGAGCACAGGGGGTAGTCACTGAAGCTTTCTTT. Amino acids: CASRAQGVVTEAFF.

The chain combines TRBV3-1 (or the pseudogene TRBV3-2) with TRBJ1-1, with TRBD1 as a possible D gene (6 bases). The V gene lost 0 bases and the J gene lost 1 base, with 9 bases spanning the gap. This CDR3 spans 15 amino acids. Germline CDR1 and CDR2: LGHDT and YNNKEL (reference sequence). CDR3 bases: TGTGCCAGCAGCCAAGAGGGGGCGAGGAACACTGAAGCTTTCTTT. Protein sequence: CASSQEGARNTEAFF.

In its sample, this clone was seen a few times. CDR3 protein: CASSPDRGILWYNEQFF. DNA of the CDR3: TGTGCCAGCAGCCCCGACAGGGGGATTTTATGGTACAATGAGCAGTTCTTC. The rearrangement uses TRBV14 and TRBJ2-1; 9 bases agree with TRBD1. This CDR3 is 17 amino acids long. The J segment lost 4 bases and the V segment lost 4 bases, leaving 11 bases of the junction unmatched. From germline, CDR1 is SGHDN and CDR2 FVKESK.